The next 5 T cell receptor beta chains were all read from a single sample in a study of cytomegalovirus exposure and HLA in healthy donors. PCR involved 60 Vbeta and 13 Jbeta primers. Sequenced by immunoSEQ multiplex PCR; TCRdb stores in-frame clones only, minus some. The sample contains around 140,000 clones, around two thirds of which appear only once. The sequenced sample was PBMCs. Source of these receptors: a woman aged 60-75 years in good health and CMV-seropositive.

The chain links TRBV10-3 to TRBJ1-1; no reliable D call. Germline CDR1 reads ENHRY; CDR2 reads SYGVKD. The CDR3 totals 13 residues. V was cut by 2 bases and J by 2 bases, with 6 bases left in between. The CDR3 DNA follows: TGTGCCATCAGTGAGGCAGTTAACACTGAAGCTTTCTTT. Its translation is CAISEAVNTEAFF.

The chain uses TRBV5-4 and TRBJ2-5; perhaps TRBD1 as D (5 bases). V lost 0 bases and J 1 base, leaving 7 bases between the germline ends. Germline assignment: CDR1 SGHNT and CDR2 YYREEE (reference sequence). The CDR3 contains 14 residues. CDR3: CASSLVDSQETQYF. CDR3 in DNA: TGTGCCAGCAGCTTGGTTGACAGCCAAGAGACCCAGTACTTC.

A word on this clone: This CDR3 is also generated by other DNA sequences in the sample. This chain joins TRBV5-1 and TRBJ2-2; 8 bases are a match to TRBD1. The CDR3 contains 15 residues. V was pared by 4 bases and J by 2 bases, with 4 bases of the junction left unmatched. Germline V gene sequence: CDR1 SGHRS, CDR2 YFSETQ. The DNA of the CDR3 is TGCGCCAGCAGCCCCGGGACAGGAAACACCGGGGAGCTGTTTTTT. Translation: CASSPGTGNTGELFF.

V usage is TRBV6-5 and J usage is TRBJ2-3, with 7 bases lining up with TRBD2. CDR3 length equals 15 residues. The V and J ends lost 6 bases and 6 bases, in that order; junction bases with no gene match: 12. Germline V gives CDR1 MNHEY, CDR2 SVGAGI. For the CDR3, the DNA is TGTGCCAGCAGCAGTGCTGCTGTGGGGGGGGATACGCAGTATTTT. It encodes CASSSAAVGGDTQYF.

This clone was detected only a few times. The rearrangement uses TRBV5-6 and TRBJ2-3, with D tentatively TRBD2 (5 bases). The CDR3 is 14 residues long. V was shortened by 3 bases and J by 0 bases, with 8 bases between the two germline ends. Per the germline V gene, CDR1 is SGHDT and CDR2 is YYEEEE. CDR3: CASSSDYSTDTQYF. The CDR3, as DNA: TGTGCCAGCAGCTCCGACTATAGCACAGATACGCAGTATTTT.